These 20 T cell receptor beta chains originate from one sample sequenced in a study of cytomegalovirus exposure and HLA in healthy donors. Amplification used 60 Vbeta primers and 13 Jbeta primers. Using immunoSEQ multiplex PCR, the repertoire was profiled, and TCRdb retains in-frame clones only, with some absent. Of roughly 160,000 clones in the sample, just under 80% were seen once. Sample: PBMCs. Receptors were obtained from a woman aged 50 to 60 in good health and CMV-seropositive.

The CDR3 loop reads CASRVRAYHEQYF. The CDR3 DNA follows: TGTGCCAGCAGGGTCAGGGCCTACCACGAGCAGTACTTC. The chain employs TRBV6-6 and TRBJ2-7; perhaps TRBD1 as D (5 bases). Trimming took off 6 bases at V and 5 bases at J, with 14 bases between the two ends. This CDR3 spans 13 amino acids. From germline, CDR1 is MNHNY and CDR2 SVGAGI (reference sequence).

The chain has TRBV7-3 and TRBJ2-5; a weak D match, TRBD2 (6 bases). Trimming cost V 5 bases and J 2 bases, with 18 bases left between them. The CDR3 loop spans 16 amino acids. The germline CDR1 and CDR2 sequences are SGHTA and FQGTGA. This CDR3 reads CASSPLGSGVQETQYF. The CDR3 region has the DNA TGTGCCAGCAGCCCGCTAGGTAGCGGTGTACAAGAGACCCAGTACTTC.

The rearrangement joins TRBV4-1 to TRBJ2-1; TRBD2 matches at 7 bases. The V gene's germline CDR1 is MGHRA and CDR2 YSYEKL. The length of the CDR3 is 15 residues. The J segment lost 7 bases and the V segment lost 0 bases, leaving 6 bases of the junction unmatched. The CDR3 protein is CASSQETTSPNEQFF. The CDR3 DNA reads TGCGCCAGCAGCCAAGAAACGACTAGCCCGAATGAGCAGTTCTTC.

This rearrangement joins TRBV7-9 to TRBJ2-7, with TRBD2 matching over 9 bases. This CDR3 comprises 15 residues. Losses at the gene ends were 7 bases for V and 5 bases for J; bases not matched to a gene: 12. CDR1 and CDR2 (germline): SEHNR, FQNEAQ (reference sequence). CDR3 bases: TGTGCCAGCACCTCCTGGGCGGGAGGGCCCAACGAGCAGTACTTC. It codes for CASTSWAGGPNEQYF.

V is TRBV5-8 and J is TRBJ1-2; D is unresolved. The V and J ends lost 4 bases and 4 bases respectively, with 14 bases between them. Germline V gives CDR1 SGHTS, CDR2 YDEGEE. This CDR3 region has 14 residues. CDR3 sequence: CASSLYGSSYGYTF. In nucleotides, the CDR3 is TGTGCCAGCAGCCTTTACGGGAGCAGCTATGGCTACACCTTC.

The V gene is TRBV28, the J gene TRBJ1-2; D remains unclear. Germline V gene sequence: CDR1 MDHEN, CDR2 SYDVKM. Trimming cost V 5 bases and J 8 bases, with 24 bases left between them. This CDR3 is 16 amino acids long. Here the CDR3 DNA reads TGTGCCAGCAGTCAACCCCTAACTTGGAGGGCCCGCGGCTACACCTTC. Protein: CASSQPLTWRARGYTF.

J is TRBJ2-3 and V is TRBV9; possible D gene TRBD2, 6 bases. The CDR3 totals 15 residues. V was pared by 5 bases and J by 6 bases, with 19 bases between. CDR1 is SGDLS and CDR2 is YYNGEE in the germline V gene. The CDR3 DNA reads as TGTGCCAGCAGTCTGATTAGCGGTGGTGCGGATACGCAGTATTTT. It yields the protein CASSLISGGADTQYF.

The chain carries TRBV5-4 and TRBJ2-5; tentative D call: TRBD2 (5 bases). The CDR3 contains 14 residues. Looked up from germline, CDR1 is SGHNT and CDR2 is YYREEE (reference sequence). The V gene lost 2 bases and the J gene lost 10 bases, with 18 bases spanning the gap. CDR3 nucleotides: TGTGCCAGCAGCTTTAGGGAGCTCCGACCGAACCAGTACTTC. Translated, it gives CASSFRELRPNQYF.

This chain uses TRBV18 with TRBJ2-2; perhaps TRBD2 as D (6 bases). In germline, CDR1 is KGHSH, CDR2 LQKENI. V was cut by 2 bases and J by 1 base, with 14 bases left in between. This CDR3 is 17 amino acids long. The CDR3 nucleotides are TGTGCCAGCTCACCAACCTGCGGGGCGGAGAACACCGGGGAGCTGTTTTTT. Encoded protein: CASSPTCGAENTGELFF.

This clone appeared a few times. The chain uses TRBV7-2 and TRBJ2-1; 9 bases line up with TRBD2. CDR3 length: 15 residues. Unmatched junction bases numbered 6, after V lost 2 bases and J lost 7 bases. Germline assignment: CDR1 SGHTA and CDR2 FQGNSA. CDR3 in amino acids: CASSLMGLAPNEQFF. The CDR3 nucleotides are TGTGCCAGCAGCTTAATGGGACTAGCTCCGAATGAGCAGTTCTTC.

The chain uses TRBV19 and TRBJ2-7; no definite D call. Trimming took off 1 base at V and 6 bases at J, with 16 bases between the two ends. The CDR3 covers 15 residues. Germline-derived CDR1 and CDR2 are LNHDA and SQIVND (reference sequence). DNA for the CDR3: TGTGCCAGTAGTATAGGAAGCTCCCATCTTTCCGAGCAGTACTTC. This codes for CASSIGSSHLSEQYF.

This sequence joins TRBV9 and TRBJ2-1; possibly TRBD1 for D (5 bases). The CDR3 runs 15 residues. V dropped 0 bases and J dropped 3 bases, with 10 bases sitting between them. CDR1 SGDLS and CDR2 YYNGEE come from the germline V gene. In nucleotides, the CDR3 is TGTGCCAGCAGCGTAGCCGAGACAGTCTACAATGAGCAGTTCTTC. It is translated as CASSVAETVYNEQFF.

CDR3 bases: TGTGCCAGCAGCCAAAACTCGGGGGAGGGGATCATTCAGTACTTC. It is translated as CASSQNSGEGIIQYF. This rearrangement joins TRBV11-2 to TRBJ2-4; 7 nucleotides match TRBD2. Germline V lookup: CDR1 SGHAT, CDR2 FQNNGV. J was trimmed by 9 bases and V by 5 bases; bases with no gene match: 13. The CDR3 is 15 residues long.

The rearrangement links TRBV7-8 to TRBJ1-2, with a possible D match to TRBD1 (5 bases). With 4 bases removed from V and 4 bases from J, the gap between germline ends came to 7 bases. Germline-derived CDR1 and CDR2 are SGHVS and FQNEAQ. The CDR3 length is 12 residues. CDR3: CASSSDTYGYTF. The CDR3 nucleotides are TGTGCCAGCAGCTCGGACACCTATGGCTACACCTTC. The full variable domain, its missing parts supplied by reference TRBV7-8 and TRBJ1-2, is GAGVSQSPRYKVAKRGQDVALRCDPISGHVSLFWYQQALGQGPEFLTYFQNEAQLDKSGLPSDRFFAERPEGSVSTLKIQRTQQEDSAVYLCASSSDTYGYTFGSGTRLTVV.

V gene TRBV28 combines with J gene TRBJ1-1, with D maybe TRBD1 (5 bases). V was pared by 4 bases and J by 6 bases, with 12 bases between. CDR1 is MDHEN and CDR2 is SYDVKM in the germline V gene. The CDR3 extends over 13 amino acids. The CDR3 nucleotides read TGTGCCAGCAGTTCCAGGGTCGAGGCTGAAGCTTTCTTT. Its protein product is CASSSRVEAEAFF.

The V gene is TRBV28, the J gene TRBJ1-2; D unresolved. Trimming left V 6 bases short and J 4 bases short, with 15 bases between. The CDR3 has 14 residues. The germline V gene has CDR1 MDHEN and CDR2 SYDVKM. The CDR3 nucleotides read TGTGCCAGCAGCCAGCCGGGATTAGGCTATGGCTACACCTTC. Its translation is CASSQPGLGYGYTF.

The rearrangement uses TRBV21-1 and TRBJ1-4; TRBD1 was called by the table and not checked on the DNA. TRBV21-1 is listed as a pseudogene. CDR3 length: 16 amino acids. CDR3 amino acids: CANGTGSFATNEKLFF. CDR3 sequence (DNA): TGTGCCAACGGGACAGGGTCATTCGCAACTAATGAAAAACTGTTTTTT.

V usage is TRBV5-1 and J usage is TRBJ1-1, with TRBD1 matching 9 bases. Per germline, CDR1 SGHRS and CDR2 YFSETQ. The CDR3 contains 13 residues. V dropped 3 bases and J dropped 5; count of bases not matched to a gene: 2. CDR3 DNA: TGCGCCAGCAGCTCCGGGACAGGGACTGAAGCTTTCTTT. It is translated as CASSSGTGTEAFF.

The V call is TRBV18, the J call TRBJ2-5; tentative D call: TRBD2 (6 bases). The germline gives CDR1 KGHSH, CDR2 LQKENI. This CDR3 is built from 14 residues. The V gene lost 2 bases and the J gene lost 5 bases, with 12 bases spanning the gap. The CDR3 reads CASSPSEGHETQYF. The CDR3 region has the DNA TGTGCCAGCTCACCATCGGAGGGCCACGAGACCCAGTACTTC.

The genes are TRBV15 and TRBJ1-3; D ambiguous. The CDR3 totals 15 residues. CDR1 is LNHNV and CDR2 is YYDKDF in the germline V gene (reference sequence). V was shortened by 3 bases and J by 0 bases, with 9 bases between the two germline ends. The CDR3 region is CATSSAPGSGNTIYF. CDR3 bases: TGTGCCACCAGCAGCGCTCCGGGCTCTGGAAACACCATATATTTT.